A single T cell receptor (beta chain) is shown here with its context. Its antigen remains unidentified. This record comes from a study of shared clonotypes between healthy human individuals. In the study overall: Researchers assigned three CD4 naive, three CD4 memory, two CD8 naive and one CD8 memory plate to each donor. Broader study findings: Clonotypes which were not shared had lower generation probabilities than clonotypes that all four donors shared. Relative to memory subsets, naive subsets generally showed larger estimated richness.

The germline V and J ends were trimmed by 4 bases and 7 bases, with 14 bases remaining between them. Germline V gene sequence: CDR1 SGHRS, CDR2 YFSETQ. The CDR3 runs to 14 residues. The authors divided CD4+ cells into CD45RA+ naive and CD45RA-negative memory subsets. Generated by immunoSEQ multiplex PCR, the TCRdb table keeps only in-frame clones and is missing some. The sample shows 2 million to 2.5 million clones, 95% of them seen only once. Sequencing was done on a sample of naive CD4+ T cells sorted from blood. Noted subset: CD45RA+ positively selected. The sequence was collected from a man aged 18 to 29 in good health. This chain uses TRBV5-1 with TRBJ2-2, with D perhaps assigned TRBD1 or TRBD2 (6 bases each). The CDR3 reads CASSPGGWDGELFF. The CDR3 DNA reads as TGCGCCAGCAGCCCCGGGGGCTGGGACGGGGAGCTGTTTTTT.